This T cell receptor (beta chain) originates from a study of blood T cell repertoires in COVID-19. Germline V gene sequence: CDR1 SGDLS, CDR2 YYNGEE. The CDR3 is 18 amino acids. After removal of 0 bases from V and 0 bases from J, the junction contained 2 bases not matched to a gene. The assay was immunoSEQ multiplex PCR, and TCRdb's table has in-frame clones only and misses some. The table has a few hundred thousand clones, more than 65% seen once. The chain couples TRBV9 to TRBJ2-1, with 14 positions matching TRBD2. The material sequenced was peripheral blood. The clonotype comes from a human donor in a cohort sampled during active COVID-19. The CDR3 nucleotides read TGTGCCAGCAGCGTAGAAGGGACTAGCGGGAGCTCCTACAATGAGCAGTTCTTC. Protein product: CASSVEGTSGSSYNEQFF.